This T cell receptor beta chain comes out of a study of shared clonotypes between healthy human individuals. The CDR3 contains 16 residues. The V and J ends lost 2 bases and 5 bases, in that order; junction bases with no gene match: 9. Looked up from germline, CDR1 is SEHNR and CDR2 is FQNEAQ (reference sequence). Naive CD8 cells were CD45RO-negative, positively selected for CCR7, excluding terminally differentiated effector memory CD45RA+ cells. This table comes from immunoSEQ multiplex PCR, and its TCRdb copy is limited to in-frame clones, with some not included. The sample consists of about 1.9 million clones, 80% to 95% of them appearing once.

The specimen sequenced was naive CD8+ T cells from PBMCs. The TCR originated in a man aged 18 to 35 in good health. Some clones in this sample may be carry-over from other donors' samples. The rearrangement links TRBV7-9 to TRBJ2-5; 9 bases are a match to TRBD2. CDR3 DNA sequence: TGTGCCAGCAGCTTATCGGCGGGAGGGCCATTTGAGACCCAGTACTTC. Amino acid sequence: CASSLSAGGPFETQYF.